Each of the 7 T cell receptor beta chains below was sequenced from the same sample in a study of tumor and adjacent non-tumor tissue in lung cancer. A modified ARM-PCR protocol with three rounds of nested PCR amplified TCRbeta. TCRdb called the multiplex PCR reads again in MiXCR, with one record for every CDR3 protein. The sample carries about 44,000 distinct CDR3 sequences, roughly 60% recorded once. No cell sorting was done before RNA was extracted from the tissue. Distant lung tissue was collected more than 3 cm away from the tumor edge. Sequences were obtained from distant non-tumor lung tissue. The receptors derive from a woman between 65 and 79 years old with non-small cell lung cancer.

V is TRBV7-6 and J is TRBJ2-5; no reliable D call. CDR3 length: 13 residues. Germline values: CDR1 SGHVS, CDR2 FNYEAQ. Trimming pared 4 bases from V and 5 bases from J, leaving 11 bases between. For the CDR3, the DNA is TGTGCCAGCAGCTCGTATCCCCATGAGACCCAGTACTTC. Amino acid sequence: CASSSYPHETQYF.

Concerning this clonotype itself: Likely a read error: the CDR3 ends without its conserved phenylalanine or tryptophan. The rearrangement uses TRBV20-1 and TRBJ2-3; D possibly uses TRBD1 or TRBD2 (5 bases each). Trimming left V 3 bases short and J 0 bases short, with 19 bases between. The CDR3 has 17 amino acids. CDR1 and CDR2 (germline): DFQATT, SNEGSKA (reference sequence). CDR3 amino acids: CSARGELATGSTDTQYC. In nucleotides, the CDR3 is TGCAGTGCTAGGGGGGAATTGGCTACCGGAAGCACAGATACGCAGTATTGT.

This clonotype was recorded at least ten times. The chain links TRBV13 to TRBJ2-3; 15 nucleotides line up with TRBD2. J gave up 2 bases and V 5 bases, and 8 bases lay outside the gene matches. Germline V gives CDR1 PRHDT, CDR2 FYEKMQ (reference sequence). This CDR3 comprises 18 residues. In DNA form, the CDR3 reads TGTGCCAGCAGCCTTCGGACTAGCGGGAGGGGGAACACAGATACGCAGTATTTT. This codes for CASSLRTSGRGNTDTQYF.

This clonotype was detected ten times or more. This chain joins TRBV10-3 and TRBJ2-7, with TRBD1 matching over 7 bases. The V and J ends lost 4 bases and 3 bases, in that order; junction bases with no gene match: 6. Per the germline V gene, CDR1 is ENHRY and CDR2 is SYGVKD. The CDR3 is 14 residues long. The CDR3 protein is CAISGTGDLYEQYF. CDR3 nucleotides: TGTGCCATCAGTGGTACAGGGGATCTCTACGAGCAGTACTTC.

This clonotype has only one observation. The genes are TRBV10-3 and TRBJ1-6; a possible D gene is TRBD1 (6 bases). The ends were cut back, 3 bases at V and 18 bases at J, with 21 bases in the middle. Germline V CDR1 and CDR2: ENHRY, SYGVKD. The CDR3 sequence is 14 residues long. The chain's CDR3 is CAISDNRDNSLPHF. DNA of the CDR3: TGTGCCATCAGTGATAACAGGGACAATTCACTCCCCCACTTT.

This clonotype came up once. The missing conserved phenylalanine or tryptophan at the end of this CDR3 makes a read error likely. The chain is built from TRBV11-2 and TRBJ2-3; D unresolved. The CDR3 runs 15 residues. Germline V CDR1 and CDR2: SGHAT, FQNNGV. The CDR3 protein is CTSSVDVLGTDTQYL. CDR3 nucleotides: TGTACCAGCAGCGTGGACGTCCTTGGCACAGATACGCAGTATCTT.

A note on this clonotype: An end of the junction differs from the germline gene, which may be a read error. V gene TRBV12-3 or TRBV12-4 combines with J gene TRBJ2-5, with D maybe TRBD2 (6 bases). The CDR3 extends over 13 amino acids. In DNA form, the CDR3 reads TGTACCAGCGGGTGTGGCTTTCAAGAGACCCAGTACTTC. It specifies CTSGCGFQETQYF.